The 21 T cell receptor beta chains below were found in one sample sequenced in a study of T cell repertoires in cytomegalovirus infection. TCRdb redid the calling of the reads with MiXCR, one entry per CDR3 protein. This sample has about 740,000 distinct CDR3 sequences, with roughly 35% found just once. The specimen sequenced was PBMCs. The receptors originated from a human donor in good health (CMV status not recorded). Some clones in this sample may be carry-over from other donors' samples.

This clonotype has only a few counts. The chain is built from TRBV10-2 and TRBJ2-5; D gene ambiguous. The V gene lost 7 bases and the J gene lost 5 bases, with 5 bases spanning the gap. Germline CDR1 and CDR2: WSHSY and SAAADI. The CDR3 has 10 residues. Written as DNA, the CDR3 is TGCGCCAGCATGGGGGAGACCCAGTACTTC. Its protein is CASMGETQYF.

This clonotype was observed a handful of times. The chain links TRBV28 to TRBJ1-2; D ambiguous. Germline V CDR1 and CDR2: MDHEN, SYDVKM. V was clipped by 6 bases and J by 4 bases, with 18 bases between them. The CDR3 runs 15 residues. The CDR3 reads CASSSKPRSGYGYTF. The CDR3 DNA is TGTGCCAGCAGCTCAAAGCCGAGATCGGGCTATGGCTACACCTTC.

This chain joins TRBV19 and TRBJ1-4; no definite D call. The V gene lost 8 bases and the J gene lost 0 bases, with 7 bases spanning the gap. The CDR3 contains 13 residues. Germline V gene sequence: CDR1 LNHDA, CDR2 SQIVND (reference sequence). CDR3 region: CASAPATNEKLFF. DNA for the CDR3: TGTGCCAGTGCTCCTGCAACTAATGAAAAACTGTTTTTT.

In regard to this clonotype: Without the conserved terminal phenylalanine or tryptophan, this CDR3 likely stems from a read error. The chain links TRBV20-1 to TRBJ2-5, with D perhaps assigned TRBD1 or TRBD2 (6 bases each). V was shortened by 0 bases and J by 4 bases, with 12 bases between the two germline ends. Germline V gene data show CDR1 as DFQATT and CDR2 as SNEGSKA (reference sequence). There are 14 residues in the CDR3. CDR3 sequence (DNA): TGCAGTGCTAGAGACGGGGGCTTGGGAGAGACCCAGTACTTA. Translation: CSARDGGLGETQYL.

This clonotype was found many times. The chain employs TRBV7-2 and TRBJ2-1, with no clear D. This CDR3 comprises 12 residues. Germline V gene lookup returns CDR1 SGHTA and CDR2 FQGNSA. The V end was cut by 2 bases, the J end by 6 bases, with 5 bases between. As DNA, the CDR3 is TGTGCCAGCAGCTTATTGACCAATGAGCAGTTCTTC. Residues: CASSLLTNEQFF.

This clonotype came up many times. This chain links TRBV7-6 with TRBJ2-7; the match to TRBD1 covers 9 bases. CDR3 length equals 14 residues. The V gene's germline CDR1 is SGHVS and CDR2 FNYEAQ. V lost 5 bases to trimming and J lost 4 bases; unmatched junction nucleotides: 6. Here the CDR3 DNA reads TGTGCCAGCAGCCACCCAGGACAGGGGTACGAGCAGTACTTC. Translating it yields CASSHPGQGYEQYF.

This clonotype was detected only a few times. This chain uses TRBV10-3 with TRBJ1-1, with TRBD1 matching 8 bases. This CDR3 is 13 amino acids long. Unmatched junction bases numbered 2, after V lost 4 bases and J lost 4 bases. The germline V gene encodes CDR1 ENHRY and CDR2 SYGVKD. The CDR3 is CAISGDRSTEAFF. The CDR3 DNA is TGTGCCATCAGTGGGGACAGGAGCACTGAAGCTTTCTTT.

The chain combines TRBV28 with TRBJ1-1, with a possible D match to TRBD1 (6 bases). Germline CDR1 is MDHEN and CDR2 is SYDVKM. With 2 bases removed from V and 0 bases from J, the gap between germline ends came to 16 bases. CDR3 length: 17 residues. The CDR3 region has the DNA TGTGCCAGCAGTTTACTAATATTGGACAGTTTGAACACTGAAGCTTTCTTT. Amino acid sequence: CASSLLILDSLNTEAFF.

The sample holds many counts of this clonotype. The chain links TRBV11-2 to TRBJ2-5, with D perhaps matching TRBD2 (6 bases). Germline V gene sequence: CDR1 SGHAT, CDR2 FQNNGV. The V gene lost 1 base and the J gene lost 4 bases, with 16 bases spanning the gap. The CDR3 extends over 16 amino acids. The CDR3 DNA sequence: TGTGCCAGCAGCTTAGGTCGAGGAGGGCGGAGAGAGACCCAGTACTTC. This gives the protein CASSLGRGGRRETQYF.

The V gene is TRBV7-2, the J gene TRBJ1-1; 8 bases are shared with TRBD1. Germline V gene sequence: CDR1 SGHTA, CDR2 FQGNSA. The CDR3 spans 18 residues. Trimming removed 0 bases from V and 3 bases from J; junction bases left unmatched: 12. The CDR3 DNA sequence: TGTGCCAGCAGCTTAGCGCGGCAGGGGGCCGGGTTTTACACTGAAGCTTTCTTT. Protein product: CASSLARQGAGFYTEAFF.

The chain couples TRBV19 to TRBJ1-5; 8 bases agree with TRBD1. CDR3 length: 16 residues. Germline V gene data show CDR1 as LNHDA and CDR2 as SQIVND (reference sequence). J was trimmed by 7 bases and V by 6 bases; bases with no gene match: 14. In nucleotides, the CDR3 is TGTGCCAGTAGGAAGGACTTCGCCGACAGGGGACAGCCCCAGCATTTT. Amino acid sequence: CASRKDFADRGQPQHF.

The V and J genes are TRBV28 and TRBJ1-1; D perhaps matches TRBD1 (5 bases). V lost 8 bases, J lost 5 bases, and 12 bases lay in between. In germline, CDR1 is MDHEN, CDR2 SYDVKM. The CDR3 is 12 residues long. Here the CDR3 reads CASWAGRTEAFF. CDR3 in DNA: TGTGCCAGCTGGGCGGGGCGAACTGAAGCTTTCTTT.

CDR3 loop: CASSPTAPGEVVGQFF. As DNA, the CDR3 is TGTGCCAGCAGTCCCACCGCCCCGGGAGAGGTTGTGGGACAGTTCTTC. The V gene is TRBV28, the J gene TRBJ2-1, with D perhaps TRBD2 (6 bases). V lost 5 bases and J lost 13, with 27 bases in between. Germline assignment: CDR1 MDHEN and CDR2 SYDVKM. The CDR3 is 16 amino acids.

This clonotype was detected many times. The genes are TRBV19 and TRBJ1-5, with D perhaps TRBD1 (6 bases). V lost 9 bases and J lost 7, with 19 bases in between. The CDR3 is 14 amino acids. Germline CDR1 LNHDA, CDR2 SQIVND (reference sequence). CDR3 residues: CASEGVGASQPQHF. The CDR3 coding sequence is TGTGCCAGCGAGGGGGTGGGGGCCAGCCAGCCCCAGCATTTT.

This clonotype was found a few times. This chain uses TRBV7-8 with TRBJ2-1; D is unresolved. The V gene's germline CDR1 is SGHVS and CDR2 FQNEAQ. The V end lost 5 bases, the J end lost 4 bases, and 12 bases lay between the germline ends. The CDR3 runs to 14 residues. The CDR3 region has the DNA TGTGCCAGCAGCCCCACCATTAGATACAATGAGCAGTTCTTC. Residues: CASSPTIRYNEQFF.

This clonotype occurred a few times. The chain employs TRBV7-9 and TRBJ2-7, with D unresolved. V gave up 5 bases and J gave up 7 bases, with 15 bases separating them. The CDR3 runs to 13 residues. Looked up from germline, CDR1 is SEHNR and CDR2 is FQNEAQ (reference sequence). This CDR3 reads CASSGDGRGEQYF. The DNA of the CDR3 is TGTGCCAGCAGCGGTGACGGGCGTGGGGAGCAGTACTTC.

For the CDR3, the DNA is TGTGCCAGCAGCTACGGGACTAGCGGGGGCAAATACGAGCAGTACTTC. Protein sequence: CASSYGTSGGKYEQYF. This chain joins TRBV6-5 and TRBJ2-7, with 14 bases fitting TRBD2. Germline V gene sequence: CDR1 MNHEY, CDR2 SVGAGI. The CDR3 spans 16 residues. V trimming: 6 bases; J trimming: 4 bases; junction bases outside the gene matches: 8.

As regards this clonotype: The junction departs from germline at one end; a sequencing error may be responsible. The chain recombines TRBV7-7 with TRBJ2-1, with D tentatively TRBD2 (7 bases). CDR1 is SSHAT, CDR2 FNYEAQ, per germline (reference sequence). The CDR3 loop spans 14 amino acids. The CDR3 here is CASSLGAGALEQFF. CDR3 nucleotide sequence: TGTGCTAGCAGCTTAGGGGCGGGGGCACTTGAGCAGTTCTTC.

This clonotype was seen only a few times. The chain recombines TRBV20-1 with TRBJ1-1; no clear D gene. This CDR3 is built from 12 residues. Germline CDR1 DFQATT, CDR2 SNEGSKA (reference sequence). The V and J ends lost 1 base and 2 bases respectively, with 5 bases between them. CDR3 loop: CSARGDNTEAFF. As DNA, the CDR3 is TGCAGTGCTAGAGGAGATAACACTGAAGCTTTCTTT.

This clonotype has a handful of counts. The rearrangement uses TRBV2 and TRBJ1-1, with 11 bases matching TRBD1. CDR1 and CDR2 from the germline V gene are SNHLY and FYNNEI. CDR3 length: 14 residues. The junction had 7 bases not matched to a gene; V was cut back by 9 bases and J by 4 bases. In DNA, the CDR3 is TGTGCCAGTAACCCTGGGACAGGGGGCACTGAAGCTTTCTTT. Translating it yields CASNPGTGGTEAFF.

This clonotype was found many times. The rearrangement uses TRBV7-2 and TRBJ1-3, with D possibly being TRBD1 (5 bases). The germline V gene has CDR1 SGHTA and CDR2 FQGNSA. The CDR3 has 14 amino acids. V was trimmed by 5 bases and J by 0 bases, leaving 8 bases between them. This CDR3 is CASSRQFSGNTIYF. The CDR3 region has the DNA TGTGCCAGCAGCCGACAGTTCTCTGGAAACACCATATATTTT.